Given below is one T cell receptor (beta chain) in context. The data originate from a study of monozygotic twins with inflammatory bowel disease. Each CDR3 protein gets one entry in TCRdb, which reprocessed the 5' RACE reads and gives no DNA. The sample has some 150,000 distinct CDR3 sequences; the top ten hold less than 8%. This receptor was taken from a human donor with ulcerative colitis or Crohn's disease, or a healthy co-twin of an affected twin (not recorded which). Sequenced material: blood.

Here the CDR3 reads CASSFLSPTSTDTQYF. The chain combines TRBV27 with TRBJ2-3. The germline V gene encodes CDR1 MNHEY and CDR2 SMNVEV (reference sequence). This CDR3 has 16 residues.